The rows below give T cell receptor beta chains drawn from one sample of a study of blood T cell repertoires in COVID-19. TCRdb keeps only in-frame clones here, not all; method: immunoSEQ multiplex PCR. Of 45,000 to 50,000 clones listed, 85% are singletons. The sequenced sample was peripheral blood. The receptors come from a woman aged 55-69 years with acute or convalescent COVID-19. Both conserved end residues are part of each CDR3. The order of the fields is CDR3 length, clone size, J gene, V gene, D gene, CDR3 protein, CDR3 DNA. A D gene is named only where the DNA matches it firmly. Some rows mark clone size as missing; the rest say once, few, many or name a class of expanded clone.

len: 14; abundance: NA; j_gene: TRBJ2-7; v_gene: TRBV28; d_gene: NA; CDR3aa: CASSLWGRTYEQYF; CDR3nt: TGTGCCAGCAGTTTATGGGGCAGAACCTACGAGCAGTACTTC
len: 15; abundance: NA; j_gene: TRBJ1-4; v_gene: TRBV18; d_gene: NA; CDR3aa: CASSPPGGRYEKLFF; CDR3nt: TGTGCCAGCTCACCACCAGGGGGACGGTATGAAAAACTGTTTTTT
len: 13; abundance: NA; j_gene: TRBJ1-1; v_gene: TRBV2; d_gene: NA; CDR3aa: CATMRQGYTEAFF; CDR3nt: TGTGCCACCATGAGGCAGGGGTACACTGAAGCTTTCTTT
len: 16; abundance: few; j_gene: TRBJ1-3; v_gene: TRBV5-1; d_gene: NA; CDR3aa: CASSPISVGGGNTIYF; CDR3nt: TGCGCCAGCAGCCCCATCTCCGTCGGGGGTGGAAACACCATATATTTT
len: 13; abundance: once; j_gene: TRBJ2-5; v_gene: TRBV7-9; d_gene: NA; CDR3aa: CASSLAGLETQYF; CDR3nt: TGTGCCAGCAGCTTAGCCGGGTTAGAGACCCAGTACTTC
len: 14; abundance: NA; j_gene: TRBJ2-1; v_gene: TRBV3-1/TRBV3-2; d_gene: NA; CDR3aa: CASSEASENNEQFF; CDR3nt: TGTGCCAGCAGCGAAGCTAGCGAGAACAATGAGCAGTTCTTC
len: 13; abundance: NA; j_gene: TRBJ2-3; v_gene: TRBV29-1; d_gene: TRBD1; CDR3aa: CSVDTGELDTQYF; CDR3nt: TGCAGCGTTGATACAGGGGAATTGGATACGCAGTATTTT
len: 13; abundance: NA; j_gene: TRBJ1-5; v_gene: TRBV10-3; d_gene: TRBD1; CDR3aa: CAISDRDSQPQHF; CDR3nt: TGTGCCATCAGTGACCGGGACAGCCAGCCCCAGCATTTT
len: 14; abundance: NA; j_gene: TRBJ2-5; v_gene: TRBV9; d_gene: NA; CDR3aa: CASSVGGPTETQYF; CDR3nt: TGTGCCAGCAGCGTAGGGGGGCCGACGGAGACCCAGTACTTC
len: 14; abundance: NA; j_gene: TRBJ1-2; v_gene: TRBV28; d_gene: NA; CDR3aa: CASSLEQGKGVYTF; CDR3nt: TGTGCCAGCAGTTTAGAACAGGGCAAAGGAGTCTACACCTTC
len: 18; abundance: NA; j_gene: TRBJ2-2; v_gene: TRBV25-1; d_gene: TRBD2; CDR3aa: CASSEDLAGGSIAGELFF; CDR3nt: TGTGCCAGCAGTGAAGATCTAGCGGGAGGTAGTATTGCCGGGGAGCTGTTTTTT
len: 16; abundance: once; j_gene: TRBJ1-3; v_gene: TRBV11-2; d_gene: NA; CDR3aa: CASSSGGGRPGNTIYF; CDR3nt: TGTGCCAGCAGCTCCGGGGGGGGTAGACCTGGAAACACCATATATTTT
len: 16; abundance: NA; j_gene: TRBJ2-1; v_gene: TRBV5-8; d_gene: TRBD2; CDR3aa: CASRAPSGSSYNEQFF; CDR3nt: TGTGCCAGCAGAGCACCTAGCGGGAGCTCCTACAATGAGCAGTTCTTC